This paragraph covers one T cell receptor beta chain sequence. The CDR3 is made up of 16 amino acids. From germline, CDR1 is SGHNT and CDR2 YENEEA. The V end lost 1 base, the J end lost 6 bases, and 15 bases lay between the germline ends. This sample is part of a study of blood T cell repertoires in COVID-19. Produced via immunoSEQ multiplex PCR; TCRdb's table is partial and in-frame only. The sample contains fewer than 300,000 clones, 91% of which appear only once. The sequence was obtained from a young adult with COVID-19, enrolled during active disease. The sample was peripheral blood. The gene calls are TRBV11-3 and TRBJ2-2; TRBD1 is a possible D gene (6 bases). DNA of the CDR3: TGTGCCAGCAGCTTAGTCGGGTCGTCAGGGGCCGGGGAGCTGTTTTTT. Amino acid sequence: CASSLVGSSGAGELFF.